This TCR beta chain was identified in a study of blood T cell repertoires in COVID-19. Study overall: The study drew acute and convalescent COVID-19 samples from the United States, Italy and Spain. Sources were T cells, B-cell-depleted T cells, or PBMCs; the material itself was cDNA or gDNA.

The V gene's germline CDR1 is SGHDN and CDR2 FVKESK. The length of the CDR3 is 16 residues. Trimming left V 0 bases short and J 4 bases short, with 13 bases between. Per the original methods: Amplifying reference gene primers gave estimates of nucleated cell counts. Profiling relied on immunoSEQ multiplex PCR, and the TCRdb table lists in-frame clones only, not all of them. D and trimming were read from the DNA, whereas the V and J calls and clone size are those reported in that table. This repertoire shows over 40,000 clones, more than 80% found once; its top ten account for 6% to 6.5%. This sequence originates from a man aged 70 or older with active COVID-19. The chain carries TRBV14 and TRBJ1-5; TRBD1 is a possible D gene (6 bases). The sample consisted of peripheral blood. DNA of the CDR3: TGTGCCAGCAGCCAAGAACAGGGTTCTGAGAATCAGCCCCAGCATTTT. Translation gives CASSQEQGSENQPQHF.